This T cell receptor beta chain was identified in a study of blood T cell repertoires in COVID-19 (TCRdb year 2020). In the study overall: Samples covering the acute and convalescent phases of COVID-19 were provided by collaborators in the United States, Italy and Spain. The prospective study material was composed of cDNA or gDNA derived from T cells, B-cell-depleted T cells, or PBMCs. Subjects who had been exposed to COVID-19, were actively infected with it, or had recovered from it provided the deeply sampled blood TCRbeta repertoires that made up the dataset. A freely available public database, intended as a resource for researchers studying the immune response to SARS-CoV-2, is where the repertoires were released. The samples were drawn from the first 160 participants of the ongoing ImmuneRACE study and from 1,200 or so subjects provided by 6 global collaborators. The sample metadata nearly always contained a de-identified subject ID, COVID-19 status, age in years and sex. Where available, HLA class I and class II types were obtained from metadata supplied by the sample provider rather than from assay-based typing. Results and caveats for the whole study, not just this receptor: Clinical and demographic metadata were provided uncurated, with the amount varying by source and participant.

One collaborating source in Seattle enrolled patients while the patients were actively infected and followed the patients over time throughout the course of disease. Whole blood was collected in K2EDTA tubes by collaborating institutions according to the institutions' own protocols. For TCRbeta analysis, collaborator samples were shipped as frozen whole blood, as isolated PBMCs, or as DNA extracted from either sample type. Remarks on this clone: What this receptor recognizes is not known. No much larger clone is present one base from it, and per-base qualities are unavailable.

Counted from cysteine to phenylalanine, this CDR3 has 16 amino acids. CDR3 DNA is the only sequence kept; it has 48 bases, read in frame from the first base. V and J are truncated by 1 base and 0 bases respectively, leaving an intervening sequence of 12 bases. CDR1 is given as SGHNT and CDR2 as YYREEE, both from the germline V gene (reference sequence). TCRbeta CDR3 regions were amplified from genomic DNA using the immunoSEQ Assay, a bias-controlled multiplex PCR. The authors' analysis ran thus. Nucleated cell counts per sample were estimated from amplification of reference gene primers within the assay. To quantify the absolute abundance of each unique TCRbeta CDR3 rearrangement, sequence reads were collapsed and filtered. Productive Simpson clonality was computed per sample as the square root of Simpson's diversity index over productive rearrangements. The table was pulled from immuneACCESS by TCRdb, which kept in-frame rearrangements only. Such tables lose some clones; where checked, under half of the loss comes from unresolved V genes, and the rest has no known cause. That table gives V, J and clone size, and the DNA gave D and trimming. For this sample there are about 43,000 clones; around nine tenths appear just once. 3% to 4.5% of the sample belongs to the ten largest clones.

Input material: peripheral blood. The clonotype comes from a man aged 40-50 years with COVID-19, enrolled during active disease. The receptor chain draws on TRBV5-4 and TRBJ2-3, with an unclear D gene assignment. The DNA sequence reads TGTGCCAGCAGCTTGAGAGTTGGTGCTAGCACAGATACGCAGTATTTT. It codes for CASSLRVGASTDTQYF.